The source of this T cell receptor (beta chain) is a study of blood T cells in healthy people across ages. Overall study context: Per every two T cells, about one barcoded beta molecule was captured by template switching.

This clonotype was seen just once. A sample-barcoded 5' primer and a J-beta primer mix were used in a second PCR of about 6 to 12 cycles. MiXCR, run by TCRdb on the 5' RACE reads, gives a single entry per CDR3 protein. Among over a million distinct CDR3 sequences, around 55% were seen once, and the ten largest hold 6.5% to 8%. The CDR3 runs 17 residues. V was clipped by 0 bases and J by 4 bases; unmatched bases: 11. Per germline, CDR1 MNHEY and CDR2 SVGAGI. The source material was blood. The chain has TRBV6-5 and TRBJ2-7, with 8 bases lining up with TRBD2. The source is a man aged 18-30 years in good health. In DNA, the CDR3 is TGTGCCAGCAGTTACTCGAGGAGTGGAAGCGGGGGATACGAGCAGTACTTC. Its protein is CASSYSRSGSGGYEQYF.